This TCR beta chain was retrieved from a study of blood T cell repertoires in COVID-19. In the study overall: Donors in the United States, Italy and Spain gave samples during acute or convalescent COVID-19. PBMCs, B-cell-depleted T cells, or T cells were the source of the cDNA or gDNA that made up the material.

In the authors' methods: By means of reference gene primer amplification, nucleated cell counts were estimated. TCRdb keeps only in-frame clones here, not all; method: immunoSEQ multiplex PCR. For V, J and clone size, that table is used; D and trimming come from the DNA. The sample records some 240,000 clones, around 90% being singletons. The CDR3 is 15 residues long. The V gene's germline CDR1 is LNHDA and CDR2 SQIVND (reference sequence). The V end lost 5 bases, the J end lost 0 bases, and 8 bases lay between the germline ends. Seattle patients were enrolled while actively infected and followed longitudinally.

The genes are TRBV19 and TRBJ2-6; D might be TRBD2 (6 bases). The sequenced material came from peripheral blood. This TCR came from a woman aged 55-70 years with COVID-19, enrolled during active disease. The CDR3 nucleotides read TGTGCCAGTAGTGGCGGGGCCTCTGGGGCCAACGTCCTGACTTTC. The encoded protein is CASSGGASGANVLTF.